Shown below are 12 T cell receptor beta chains from a single sample sequenced in a study of T cell changes during pregnancy in multiple sclerosis. The assay was immunoSEQ multiplex PCR, and TCRdb's table has in-frame clones only and misses some. Of roughly 80,000 clones in the sample, about 93% are singletons; the top ten hold about 0.93%. The specimen comprised peripheral blood, sampled in the first trimester of pregnancy. The receptors derive from a female donor with multiple sclerosis, enrolled in a pregnancy study.

V is TRBV29-1 and J is TRBJ2-7; 8 nucleotides line up with TRBD1. V was pared by 0 bases and J by 4 bases, with 5 bases of the junction left unmatched. Per germline, CDR1 SQVTM and CDR2 ANQGSEA. The CDR3 loop spans 14 amino acids. The CDR3 spells CSVEDIGQGYEQYF. The CDR3 DNA reads TGCAGCGTTGAAGATATTGGACAGGGATACGAGCAGTACTTC.

This rearrangement joins TRBV29-1 to TRBJ2-3, with D maybe TRBD2 (6 bases). Trimming took 3 bases from V and 5 from J, leaving 15 bases between them. The CDR3 loop spans 14 amino acids. Germline CDR1 reads SQVTM; CDR2 reads ANQGSEA. CDR3 amino acids: CSVDGGRVGDTQYF. The CDR3 nucleotides are TGCAGCGTTGATGGGGGGAGAGTAGGAGATACGCAGTATTTT.

CDR3: CASSQGLAGANGDEQFF. The CDR3 nucleotides are TGTGCCAGCAGCCAGGGACTAGCGGGAGCGAATGGAGATGAGCAGTTCTTC. The chain employs TRBV9 and TRBJ2-1, with 14 bases that match TRBD2. The germline CDR1 and CDR2 sequences are SGDLS and YYNGEE. The CDR3 runs 17 residues. Trimming removed 4 bases from V and 8 bases from J; junction bases left unmatched: 11.

The chain is built from TRBV2 and TRBJ1-5, with TRBD1 as a possible D gene (5 bases). Deletions cut 7 bases from V and 7 bases from J, with 14 bases between. Germline V gene sequence: CDR1 SNHLY, CDR2 FYNNEI. CDR3 length equals 13 residues. DNA for the CDR3: TGTGCCAGCATGGGGGGACGGACGCAGCCCCAGCATTTT. Translation gives CASMGGRTQPQHF. The full variable domain, with the rest looked up from reference TRBV2 and TRBJ1-5, is EPEVTQTPSHQVTQMGQEVILRCVPISNHLYFYWYRQILGQKVEFLVSFYNNEISEKSEIFDDQFSVERPDGSNFTLKIRSTKLEDSAMYFCASMGGRTQPQHFGDGTRLSIL.

This clone appeared once. This sequence joins TRBV11-2 and TRBJ2-1; tentatively, D is TRBD1 (6 bases). CDR1 and CDR2 from the germline V gene are SGHAT and FQNNGV. The V end lost 5 bases, the J end lost 4 bases, and 9 bases lay between the germline ends. The CDR3 contains 13 residues. DNA for the CDR3: TGTGCCAGCAGCGCTGGACAGTACAATGAGCAGTTCTTC. Translated, it gives CASSAGQYNEQFF.

This clone was observed a handful of times. The chain employs TRBV4-2 and TRBJ1-1, with D possibly TRBD1 on 5 matching bases. V shed 4 bases and J shed 3 bases, with 15 bases lying between them. This CDR3 is 15 amino acids long. Germline CDR1 is LGHNA and CDR2 is YNFKEQ. For the CDR3, the DNA is TGTGCCAGCAGCCCCTTGGGGGGTGCGGACACTGAAGCTTTCTTT. This sequence encodes CASSPLGGADTEAFF.

The chain couples TRBV28 to TRBJ2-1, with 10 bases fitting TRBD1. Germline V lookup: CDR1 MDHEN, CDR2 SYDVKM. This CDR3 has 16 residues. The V gene end was trimmed by 5 bases and the J gene end by 4 bases; junction bases not matched to a gene: 8. DNA for the CDR3: TGTGCCAGCAGTGCCTCCGGGACAGGGGTATACAATGAGCAGTTCTTC. Its protein is CASSASGTGVYNEQFF. The full variable domain, completed using reference TRBV28 and TRBJ2-1, is DVKVTQSSRYLVKRTGEKVFLECVQDMDHENMFWYRQDPGLGLRLIYFSYDVKMKEKGDIPEGYSVSREKKERFSLILESASTNQTSMYLCASSASGTGVYNEQFFGPGTRLTVL.

The genes are TRBV9 and TRBJ2-2; D is ambiguous. CDR1 and CDR2 (germline): SGDLS, YYNGEE. The CDR3 runs 13 residues. V was clipped by 0 bases and J by 6 bases, with 6 bases between them. The CDR3 loop is CASSVGHPGELFF. The CDR3 nucleotides are TGTGCCAGCAGCGTAGGGCACCCCGGGGAGCTGTTTTTT. Together with reference TRBV9 and TRBJ2-2, the CDR3 gives the full variable domain: DSGVTQTPKHLITATGQRVTLRCSPRSGDLSVYWYQQSLDQGLQFLIQYYNGEERAKGNILERFSAQQFPDLHSELNLSSLELGDSALYFCASSVGHPGELFFGEGSRLTVL.

This rearrangement joins TRBV19 to TRBJ2-3; 7 bases line up with TRBD2. CDR1 and CDR2 (germline): LNHDA, SQIVND (reference sequence). The CDR3 consists of 14 residues. The V and J ends lost 5 bases and 2 bases, in that order; junction bases with no gene match: 4. The CDR3 sequence is CASSLGLNTDTQYF. CDR3 nucleotides: TGTGCCAGTAGTCTGGGACTAAACACAGATACGCAGTATTTT. Supplemented by reference TRBV19 and TRBJ2-3, the full variable domain reads DGGITQSPKYLFRKEGQNVTLSCEQNLNHDAMYWYRQDPGQGLRLIYYSQIVNDFQKGDIAEGYSVSREKKESFPLTVTSAQKNPTAFYLCASSLGLNTDTQYFGPGTRLTVL.

The chain employs TRBV10-3 and TRBJ2-3; unclear D gene. Per germline, CDR1 ENHRY and CDR2 SYGVKD. This CDR3 is built from 17 residues. V lost 6 bases, J lost 0 bases, and 19 bases lay in between. DNA for the CDR3: TGTGCCATCAGCTATGGAGTCACGACGTCTAGCACAGATACGCAGTATTTT. Protein: CAISYGVTTSSTDTQYF.

This clone was detected once. This chain joins TRBV6-4 and TRBJ2-1; 14 bases agree with TRBD2. Unmatched junction bases numbered 5, after V lost 7 bases and J lost 9 bases. The CDR3 is 14 amino acids. The germline CDR1 and CDR2 sequences are MRHNA and SNTAGT. This CDR3 is CASIRLAGGCEQFF. In nucleotides, the CDR3 is TGTGCCAGCATCAGACTAGCGGGAGGGTGTGAGCAGTTCTTC.

The rearrangement joins TRBV6-6 to TRBJ1-1, with D maybe TRBD1 (6 bases). The V end lost 8 bases, the J end lost 5 bases, and 24 bases lay between the germline ends. The CDR3 loop spans 16 amino acids. Germline V gene sequence: CDR1 MNHNY, CDR2 SVGAGI (reference sequence). CDR3: CASGAGQLSFATEAFF. The CDR3 nucleotides are TGTGCCAGCGGGGCTGGACAGCTTAGTTTTGCGACTGAAGCTTTCTTT.